These T cell receptor beta chains were read from a single sample in a study of T-cell memory formation after mild COVID-19. MiXCR was run by TCRdb on the 5' RACE reads, yielding one entry per CDR3 protein. Of roughly 600,000 distinct CDR3 sequences listed, roughly 18% are singletons. The sequencing input was PBMCs or a T cell subset sorted from them (not recorded which). Receptor source: an adult woman who had mild COVID-19 (a few samples of this study predate the infection). Cell type and time point are not known. The CDR3 runs from the conserved cysteine through the conserved F or W. Fields, in order: J gene, clone size, V gene, D gene, CDR3 DNA, CDR3 protein. The D gene is left open where the match is weak. A row's size may be missing; if present it is once, few, many or a size class.

>TRBJ1-5|NA|TRBV20-1|NA
TGCAGTGCTATTGGACGCGGGGGGAGCAATCAGCCCCAGCATTTT
CSAIGRGGSNQPQHF
>TRBJ2-7|NA|TRBV19|NA
TGTGCCAGTAGTCCCGCCCGGGCCCCACTCAACTACGAGCAGTATTTC
CASSPARAPLNYEQYF
>TRBJ2-7|once|TRBV5-1|NA
TGCGCCAGCAGCTTGTTTTGGGGGCCCTACGAGCAGTACTTC
CASSLFWGPYEQYF
>TRBJ1-2|NA|TRBV29-1|NA
TGCAGCGTCCCCGAGGGGAACTATGGCTACACCTTC
CSVPEGNYGYTF
>TRBJ1-6|NA|TRBV6-5|NA
TGTGCCAGCAGTTACCGGTTCTCCTATAATTCACCCCTCCACTTT
CASSYRFSYNSPLHF
>TRBJ1-4|few|TRBV4-3|NA
TGCGCCAGCAGCCAATCCGACAGAGATAATGAAAAACTGTTTTTT
CASSQSDRDNEKLFF
>TRBJ2-7|few|TRBV5-8|TRBD2
TGTGCCAGCAGCTTGGCCCCGGGACTAGATCCCTACGAGCAGTACTTC
CASSLAPGLDPYEQYF
>TRBJ2-7|NA|TRBV7-6|NA
TGTGCCAGCAGCCTTCGCGAAAACGAGCAGTACTTC
CASSLRENEQYF
>TRBJ1-1|few|TRBV25-1|NA
TGTGCCAGCAGTGAAAATTTCCTAATTTGGGGGTCTACGAACACTGAAGCTTTCTTT
CASSENFLIWGSTNTEAFF
>TRBJ1-1|few|TRBV5-1|NA
TGCGCCAGCAGCCCCAATGAACGGGGGCCTACCACTGAAGCTTTCTTT
CASSPNERGPTTEAFF
>TRBJ2-3|NA|TRBV3-1|NA
TGTGCCAGCAGCCAACACTGGGTGGCAGATACGCAGTATTTT
CASSQHWVADTQYF
>TRBJ2-5|few|TRBV20-1|NA
TGCAGTGCTAGTGGGGCTTTAGAAGCGCATCAAGAGACCCAGTACTTC
CSASGALEAHQETQYF
>TRBJ1-2|NA|TRBV11-2|NA
TGTGCCAGCAGCTTAGGACGGGTTGGGTCTGATGGCTACACCTTC
CASSLGRVGSDGYTF
>TRBJ2-5|few|TRBV20-1|NA
TGCAGTGCTACTCGTGGTGGTCCGGGGGAGACCCAGTACTTC
CSATRGGPGETQYF
>TRBJ1-5|NA|TRBV7-2|NA
TGTGCCAGCAGCCCGGGGGGAGGGTCTCAGCCCCAGCATTTT
CASSPGGGSQPQHF
>TRBJ2-3|NA|TRBV7-2|TRBD1
TGTGCCAGCAGCTTAGTAGAGACAGGGGGGAGTGCAGATACGCAGTATTTT
CASSLVETGGSADTQYF
>TRBJ2-3|NA|TRBV29-1|TRBD1
TGCAGCGTTGGAGACAGGGGCCCAGATACGCAGTATTTT
CSVGDRGPDTQYF
>TRBJ1-5|few|TRBV18|TRBD1
TGTGCCAGCTCCCCGGGACAGGGTCGTCAGCCCCAGCATTTT
CASSPGQGRQPQHF
>TRBJ2-7|many|TRBV20-1|TRBD2
TGCAGTGCCCAGGGACTAGCGGAATACTACGAGCAGTACTTC
CSAQGLAEYYEQYF
>TRBJ2-5|NA|TRBV12-3/TRBV12-4|TRBD1
TGTGCCAGCAGGAGAGCCGGGACAGGGGAGACCCAGTACTTC
CASRRAGTGETQYF
>TRBJ2-1|few|TRBV19|NA
TGTGCCAGTAGTATACTAGGCCCTCACAATGAGCAGTTCTTC
CASSILGPHNEQFF
>TRBJ2-3|many|TRBV7-9|NA
TGTGCCAGCAGCCCCGGGCTAGCGCACAAGATAACAGATACGCAGTATTTT
CASSPGLAHKITDTQYF
>TRBJ1-3|few|TRBV12-3/TRBV12-4|NA
TGTGCCAGCAGTCCGGTTGCTGGAAACACCATATATTTT
CASSPVAGNTIYF
>TRBJ1-2|few|TRBV20-1|NA
TGCAGTGGTGAAAGGGACGCCTCAAACTATGGCTACACCTTC
CSGERDASNYGYTF
>TRBJ2-2|many|TRBV5-1|NA
TGCGCCAGCAGCCCGACTACAGGGTACACCGGGGAGCTGTTTTTT
CASSPTTGYTGELFF
>TRBJ1-5|NA|TRBV6-2/TRBV6-3|NA
TGTGCCAGCAGTTACTCGCCCCTTACATGGGGCAAGCAGCCCCAGCATTTT
CASSYSPLTWGKQPQHF
>TRBJ2-6|few|TRBV21-1|NA
TGTGCCAGCACCACAGGGGGACAGGAGCCCTCTGGGGCCAACGTCCTGACTTTC
CASTTGGQEPSGANVLTF
>TRBJ2-5|NA|TRBV2|NA
TGTGCCAGCTCCGACAGGAGAGCGCAAGAGACCCAGTACTTC
CASSDRRAQETQYF
>TRBJ2-5|NA|TRBV7-2|NA
TGTGCCAGCAGCTTAGCGGGATGGGAGCAAGAGACCCAGTACTTC
CASSLAGWEQETQYF
>TRBJ2-3|NA|TRBV7-9|NA
TGTGCCAGCAGCTTAGGTCCAGGGGCCAGCACAGATACGCAGTATTTT
CASSLGPGASTDTQYF
>TRBJ2-7|once|TRBV5-6|NA
TGTGCCAGCAGCATGTTAGGGTCCTCCTACGAGCAGTACTTC
CASSMLGSSYEQYF
>TRBJ2-5|many|TRBV12-3/TRBV12-4|NA
TGTGCCAGCAGTACACTAGTGCCGGAGACCCAGTACTTC
CASSTLVPETQYF
>TRBJ2-5|many|TRBV24-1|NA
TGTGCCACCAGTGAACAGACCAATTACCAAGAGACCCAGTACTTC
CATSEQTNYQETQYF
>TRBJ2-3|NA|TRBV9|TRBD2
TGTGCCAGCAGCGTAGGGGGACTAGCTGACACAGATACGCAGTATTTT
CASSVGGLADTDTQYF
>TRBJ2-3|few|TRBV20-1|NA
TGCAGTGCTAGAGATGTTCTAGGGAGCACAGATACGCAGTATTTT
CSARDVLGSTDTQYF
>TRBJ2-5|few|TRBV29-1|NA
TGCAGCGTTGGAAGGCTAGGGGAGACCCAGTACTTC
CSVGRLGETQYF
>TRBJ2-1|NA|TRBV7-9|TRBD1
TGTGCCAGCAGCTCCTCCGGGACAGGTTACAATGAGCAGTTCTTC
CASSSSGTGYNEQFF
>TRBJ1-1|NA|TRBV27|NA
TGTGCCAGCAGTCCCCTGAGCTACACTGAAGCTTTCTTT
CASSPLSYTEAFF
>TRBJ2-7|few|TRBV4-1|TRBD1
TGCGCCAGCAGCCACCCGACAGGGAACGAGCAGTACTTC
CASSHPTGNEQYF
>TRBJ2-5|few|TRBV5-5|NA
TGTGCCAGCAGCTTCCGGACAGTCCAAGAGACCCAGTACTTC
CASSFRTVQETQYF
>TRBJ2-2|few|TRBV20-1|TRBD2
TGCAGTGCTAGAGCCGTCAGCGGGGGTACCGGGGAGCTGTTTTTT
CSARAVSGGTGELFF
>TRBJ1-6|many|TRBV12-3/TRBV12-4|TRBD1
TGTGCCAGCAGTTTAGGGCAGGGGGCTTCACCCCTCCACTTT
CASSLGQGASPLHF
>TRBJ1-1|NA|TRBV15|NA
TGTGCCACCAGCAGAGCCACAGGGAACACTGAAGCTTTCTTT
CATSRATGNTEAFF
>TRBJ2-1|many|TRBV7-2|NA
TGTGCCAGCAGCACAGTAGGTGAGCAGTTCTTC
CASSTVGEQFF
>TRBJ2-5|NA|TRBV7-2|TRBD2
TGTGCCAGCAGCTTGCGACCGGGGGGTGTCAAGTCGGAGACCCAGTACTTC
CASSLRPGGVKSETQYF
>TRBJ1-1|NA|TRBV20-1|NA
TGCAGTGCTAGAGATTTGGTAAGGGGCACTGAAGCTTTCTTT
CSARDLVRGTEAFF
>TRBJ2-5|NA|TRBV6-1|NA
TGTGCCATCGGCGGTCCCGGTCAAGAGACCCAGTACTTC
CAIGGPGQETQYF
>TRBJ2-7|NA|TRBV7-6|TRBD2
TGTGCCAGCAGCCCCGGACTAGCGATGAGGGAGCAGTACTTC
CASSPGLAMREQYF
>TRBJ2-7|many|TRBV9|NA
TGTGCCAGCAGCGTTTCCCCCCGTCCGGAAGAGCAGTACTTC
CASSVSPRPEEQYF
>TRBJ2-1|NA|TRBV11-1|TRBD2
TGTGCCAGCAGCCACCTAGCGGGGGAGTACAATGAGCAGTTCTTC
CASSHLAGEYNEQFF
>TRBJ2-7|few|TRBV29-1|NA
TGCAGCGTTCAGACGGGAAGGTCCTACGAGCAGTACTTC
CSVQTGRSYEQYF
>TRBJ2-1|NA|TRBV20-1|NA
TGCAGTGCTAGAGATAGAGCGGGCAGGAGCTCCTACAATGAGCAGTTCTTC
CSARDRAGRSSYNEQFF
>TRBJ2-1|NA|TRBV12-3/TRBV12-4|TRBD2
TGTGCCGCAAGTACTAGCGGGAGGGGGGATGAGCAGTTCTTC
CAASTSGRGDEQFF
>TRBJ2-2|NA|TRBV7-9|NA
TGTGCCAGCAGCTTAGGTTCTACCACCGGGGAGCTGTTTTTT
CASSLGSTTGELFF
>TRBJ2-7|NA|TRBV20-1|NA
TGCAGTGCGGGGCTAGCGAGCTACGAGCAGTACTTC
CSAGLASYEQYF
>TRBJ2-3|NA|TRBV20-1|NA
TGCAGTGCTAGAGATTTGCAGACAGGGAGGGGACGAGATACGCAGTATTTT
CSARDLQTGRGRDTQYF
>TRBJ1-5|once|TRBV7-2|NA
TGTGCCAGCAGAGTGGGACAAAGCAATCAGCCCCAGCATTTT
CASRVGQSNQPQHF
>TRBJ2-7|NA|TRBV5-1|TRBD1
TGCGCCAGCAGCTTGGGGAGCGGGCTTAAGGGACAGGTGAGCTCCTACGAGCAGTACTTC
CASSLGSGLKGQVSSYEQYF
>TRBJ2-4|few|TRBV7-9|NA
TGTGCCAGCAGCTTATGGGAGGTAGCCAAAAACATTCAGTACTTC
CASSLWEVAKNIQYF